This entry is about one TCR beta chain. With V trimmed by 3 bases and J by 1 base, 4 bases remained unmatched. This CDR3 contains 15 residues. The V gene's germline CDR1 is LNHDA and CDR2 SQIVND (reference sequence). One entry per CDR3 protein results from TCRdb running MiXCR on the 5' RACE reads. The sample has about 500,000 distinct CDR3 sequences, over 11% seen once. This entry is derived from a study of identical twins. The same data also contributed to another study, on yellow fever vaccine responses in identical twins.

This rearrangement joins TRBV19 to TRBJ1-1, with 8 bases identical to TRBD1. The receptor was derived from a woman between 18 and 29 years old in good health. Source material: CD4+ T cells sorted from blood. In nucleotides, the CDR3 is TGTGCCAGTAGTATTCGAGGGACAGGGAACACTGAAGCTTTCTTT. Translated: CASSIRGTGNTEAFF. Full variable domain (rest looked up from reference TRBV19 and TRBJ1-1): DGGITQSPKYLFRKEGQNVTLSCEQNLNHDAMYWYRQDPGQGLRLIYYSQIVNDFQKGDIAEGYSVSREKKESFPLTVTSAQKNPTAFYLCASSIRGTGNTEAFFGQGTRLTVV.